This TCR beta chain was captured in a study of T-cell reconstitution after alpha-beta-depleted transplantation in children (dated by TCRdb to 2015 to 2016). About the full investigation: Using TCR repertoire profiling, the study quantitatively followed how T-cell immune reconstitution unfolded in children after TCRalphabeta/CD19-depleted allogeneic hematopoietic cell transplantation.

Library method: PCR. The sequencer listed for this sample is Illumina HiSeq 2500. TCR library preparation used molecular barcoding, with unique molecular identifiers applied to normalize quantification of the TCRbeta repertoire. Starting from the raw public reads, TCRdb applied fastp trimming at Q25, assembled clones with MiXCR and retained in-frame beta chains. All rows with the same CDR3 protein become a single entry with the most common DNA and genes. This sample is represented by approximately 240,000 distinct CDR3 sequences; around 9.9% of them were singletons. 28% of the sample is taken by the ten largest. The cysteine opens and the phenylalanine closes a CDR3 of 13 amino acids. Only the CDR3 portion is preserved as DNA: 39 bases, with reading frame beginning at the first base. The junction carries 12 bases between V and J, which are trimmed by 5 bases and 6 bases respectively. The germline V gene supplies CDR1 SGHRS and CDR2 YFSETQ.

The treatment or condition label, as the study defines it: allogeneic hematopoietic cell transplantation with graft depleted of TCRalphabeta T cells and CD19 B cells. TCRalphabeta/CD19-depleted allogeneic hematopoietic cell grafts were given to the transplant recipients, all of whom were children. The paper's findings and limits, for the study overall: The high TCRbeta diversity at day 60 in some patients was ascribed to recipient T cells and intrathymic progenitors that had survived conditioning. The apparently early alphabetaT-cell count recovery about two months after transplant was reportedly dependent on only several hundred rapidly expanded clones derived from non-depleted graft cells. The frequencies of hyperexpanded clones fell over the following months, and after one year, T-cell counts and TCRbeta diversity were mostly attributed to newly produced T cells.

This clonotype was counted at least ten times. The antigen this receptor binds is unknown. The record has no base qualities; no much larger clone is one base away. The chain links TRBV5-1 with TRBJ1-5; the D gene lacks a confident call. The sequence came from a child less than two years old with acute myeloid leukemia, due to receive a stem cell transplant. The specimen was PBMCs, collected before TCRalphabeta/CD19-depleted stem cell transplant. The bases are TGCGCCAGCAGTGAGTCAGTGGGTCAGCCCCAGCATTTT. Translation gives CASSESVGQPQHF.